A selection of T cell receptor beta chains follows, all from one sample in a study of cytomegalovirus exposure and HLA in healthy donors. The data were produced by immunoSEQ multiplex PCR, yet TCRdb's version contains in-frame clones alone and is incomplete. The sample has roughly 250,000 clones, about 86% seen once. Sequencing used PBMCs. The origin of the receptors is a woman under 40 in good health and CMV-seropositive. Both conserved end residues are part of each CDR3. D genes are given only for firm matches. Part of the rows lack a size; the others show once, few, many or a class for expanded clones.

cdr3_nt	cdr3_aa	clone_size	v_call	j_call	d_call
TGTGCCAGCAGTCTTGGACAGGTGACTGAAGCTTTCTTT	CASSLGQVTEAFF	-	TRBV28	TRBJ1-1	TRBD1
TGCGCCAGCAGCAGCCTCACTAGCGCAAACTACGAGCAGTACTTC	CASSSLTSANYEQYF	-	TRBV5-1	TRBJ2-7	TRBD2
TGCGCCAGCAGCCAAGGGATGGCTAGCGGACGCTACGAGCAGTACTTC	CASSQGMASGRYEQYF	-	TRBV4-1	TRBJ2-7	TRBD2
TGTGCCAGCAGCTTAGGGCGGTCGGGGGATTGGGCCTACGAGCAGTACTTC	CASSLGRSGDWAYEQYF	few	TRBV13	TRBJ2-7	-
TGTGCCAGCTCACCGTCACTAACCACAGGGAGTGGAAACACCATATATTTT	CASSPSLTTGSGNTIYF	-	TRBV18	TRBJ1-3	-
TGTGCCACCAGCGCCAACTCCCCCGGGGATGAGCAGTTCTTC	CATSANSPGDEQFF	-	TRBV15	TRBJ2-1	-
TGTGCCAGCCAAAGGCCCGACAGGGTGGGCGGGGAGCTGTTTTTT	CASQRPDRVGGELFF	-	TRBV28	TRBJ2-2	TRBD1
TGTGCCAGCAGTCCACCAGGTGGGTCCAGCGAGCAGTTCTTC	CASSPPGGSSEQFF	-	TRBV6-5	TRBJ2-1	-
TGTGCCAGCAGTGACGGGTTGGTCCCGTACTTC	CASSDGLVPYF	-	TRBV2	TRBJ2-5	-
TGTGCCAGCTCACCATCCGGACTAGCGGAGCAAGAGACCCAGTACTTC	CASSPSGLAEQETQYF	-	TRBV18	TRBJ2-5	TRBD2
TGCGCCAGCAGCCCCGGACAGGGGGCGCAGGAGACCCAGTACTTC	CASSPGQGAQETQYF	-	TRBV5-1	TRBJ2-5	TRBD1
TGTGCCAGCAGACCGTGGAGTTTTTCAGATACGCAGTATTTT	CASRPWSFSDTQYF	-	TRBV27	TRBJ2-3	-
TGTGCCAGCAGTTTTGGAGACCGGGGGACCCAGTACTTC	CASSFGDRGTQYF	-	TRBV27	TRBJ2-5	-
TGTGCCAGCTCACCACATACCCCGGGGAGCTCTGGAAACACCATATATTTT	CASSPHTPGSSGNTIYF	once	TRBV18	TRBJ1-3	-
TGTGCCAGCAGCCAGACTAGCGTCCTCTCCTACGAGCAGTACTTC	CASSQTSVLSYEQYF	-	TRBV28	TRBJ2-7	TRBD2
TGCAGCGCCCTGTTTGTGGGGCAGGGCGTAAACGGCTACACCTTC	CSALFVGQGVNGYTF	few	TRBV29-1	TRBJ1-2	-
TGTGCCAGCAGTTACTTGGGACAGGAGACATATGGCTACACCTTC	CASSYLGQETYGYTF	-	TRBV6-5	TRBJ1-2	TRBD1
TGCAGCGTTGGTCGCCGGTTGAACACTGAAGCTTTCTTT	CSVGRRLNTEAFF	-	TRBV29-1	TRBJ1-1	-
TGTGCCAGTAGTAGCTTGGGAGGAGGCTACACCTTC	CASSSLGGGYTF	-	TRBV19	TRBJ1-2	-
TGTGCCAGCAGCCAAGATCCTAGCAGAGGCTACGAGCAGTACTTC	CASSQDPSRGYEQYF	-	TRBV7-9	TRBJ2-7	-